The 24 T cell receptor beta chains below come from one sample, sequenced in a study of blood T cell repertoires in COVID-19. Clones were sequenced by immunoSEQ multiplex PCR, and TCRdb holds only the in-frame ones, with some missing. The table has fewer than 500,000 clones, roughly 85% seen once. Sample: PBMCs or T cells enriched from blood (not recorded which). The receptor set was obtained from a woman in her late teens or twenties with acute COVID-19.

This chain joins TRBV5-4 and TRBJ2-3; TRBD1 matches at 8 bases. V dropped 2 bases and J dropped 1; count of bases not matched to a gene: 3. The germline gives CDR1 SGHNT, CDR2 YYREEE (reference sequence). The CDR3 contains 15 residues. CDR3 bases: TGTGCCAGCAGCTTCCCGGGACAGGGCACAGATACGCAGTATTTT. Its protein is CASSFPGQGTDTQYF.

J is TRBJ2-2 and V is TRBV4-1; D is unresolved. CDR1 is MGHRA, CDR2 YSYEKL, per germline. V dropped 3 bases and J dropped 7 bases, with 3 bases sitting between them. This CDR3 contains 11 residues. The CDR3 region has the DNA TGCGCCAGCAGCCACCTCGGGGAGCTGTTTTTT. It specifies CASSHLGELFF.

This rearrangement joins TRBV3-1 (or the pseudogene TRBV3-2) to TRBJ1-2; D might be TRBD1 (5 bases). This CDR3 comprises 15 residues. From germline, CDR1 is LGHDT and CDR2 YNNKEL (reference sequence). The V and J ends lost 0 bases and 2 bases respectively, with 10 bases between them. The CDR3 region is CASSQDLRGNYGYTF. CDR3 coding DNA: TGTGCCAGCAGCCAAGATTTGCGGGGGAACTATGGCTACACCTTC.

The chain links TRBV27 to TRBJ2-7; TRBD2 agrees at 9 bases. V was pared by 7 bases and J by 0 bases, with 4 bases of the junction left unmatched. Germline CDR1 MNHEY, CDR2 SMNVEV (reference sequence). The CDR3 loop spans 14 amino acids. The CDR3 bases are TGTGCCAGCAAAAGCGGGAGGAGCTCCTACGAGCAGTACTTC. Translation: CASKSGRSSYEQYF.

V usage is TRBV19 and J usage is TRBJ1-1; maybe TRBD1 (5 bases). V was cut by 10 bases and J by 0 bases, with 12 bases left in between. The V gene's germline CDR1 is LNHDA and CDR2 SQIVND (reference sequence). CDR3 length: 13 amino acids. The CDR3 spells CATWGVMNTEAFF. CDR3 nucleotides: TGTGCCACCTGGGGGGTCATGAACACTGAAGCTTTCTTT.

The chain employs TRBV4-3 and TRBJ2-2, with 11 positions matching TRBD2. CDR1 is LGHNA, CDR2 YSLEER, per germline. The J segment lost 5 bases and the V segment lost 1 base, leaving 0 bases of the junction unmatched. CDR3 size: 15 residues. The CDR3 DNA reads as TGCGCCAGCAGCCAAGGACTAGCGGGGACCGGGGAGCTGTTTTTT. The encoded protein is CASSQGLAGTGELFF.

J is TRBJ1-2 and V is TRBV3-1 (or the pseudogene TRBV3-2); D remains ambiguous. This CDR3 comprises 12 residues. V lost 0 bases, J lost 10 bases, and 9 bases lay in between. The germline gives CDR1 LGHDT, CDR2 YNNKEL (reference sequence). The DNA of the CDR3 is TGTGCCAGCAGCCAAGATCTTACAGTCTACACCTTC. Translation gives CASSQDLTVYTF.

CDR3 amino acids: CASSDTGTALYNEQFF. DNA for the CDR3: TGTGCCAGCAGTGACACCGGGACAGCCCTTTACAATGAGCAGTTCTTC. The V call is TRBV6-4, the J call TRBJ2-1; 7 bases agree with TRBD1. J gave up 4 bases and V 2 bases, and 8 bases lay outside the gene matches. The CDR3 contains 16 residues. In germline, CDR1 is MRHNA, CDR2 SNTAGT.

The chain is built from TRBV29-1 and TRBJ2-1; D is unclear. Per germline, CDR1 SQVTM and CDR2 ANQGSEA. The CDR3 covers 9 residues. The ends were cut back, 7 bases at V and 5 bases at J, with 3 bases in the middle. In DNA, the CDR3 is TGCAGCGACAACAATGAGCAGTTCTTC. Its protein is CSDNNEQFF.

This clone was found a few times. The rearrangement joins TRBV18 to TRBJ1-3, with D uncertain. Trimming removed 3 bases from V and 2 bases from J, with 17 bases in between. The CDR3 runs to 17 residues. Germline loops: CDR1 KGHSH, CDR2 LQKENI. In DNA, the CDR3 is TGTGCCAGCTCACCGACAACCCGGCCGACAACTGGAAACACCATATATTTT. It encodes CASSPTTRPTTGNTIYF.

V is TRBV7-9 and J is TRBJ2-5; 7 bases map to TRBD2. V was clipped by 4 bases and J by 2 bases; unmatched bases: 7. This CDR3 spans 15 amino acids. The V gene's germline CDR1 is SEHNR and CDR2 FQNEAQ (reference sequence). Written as DNA, the CDR3 is TGTGCCAGCAGCTCCCAGGCGGGGGTGCAAGAGACCCAGTACTTC. Translation: CASSSQAGVQETQYF.

The CDR3 DNA follows: TGTGCCAGCAGCTTGGAGCAGGGGCCCTCCTATGGCTACACCTTC. Encoded protein: CASSLEQGPSYGYTF. The chain has TRBV5-4 and TRBJ1-2, with D possibly TRBD1 on 6 matching bases. Deletions cut 0 bases from V and 4 bases from J, with 13 bases between. This CDR3 spans 15 amino acids. Germline V gene data show CDR1 as SGHNT and CDR2 as YYREEE (reference sequence).

This chain uses TRBV27 with TRBJ2-1; the match to TRBD1 covers 8 bases. Germline V gene sequence: CDR1 MNHEY, CDR2 SMNVEV (reference sequence). The CDR3 is made up of 15 amino acids. With V trimmed by 7 bases and J by 4 bases, 9 bases remained unmatched. CDR3 loop: CASILQGAGYNEQFF. In DNA form, the CDR3 reads TGTGCCAGCATCCTTCAGGGGGCGGGGTACAATGAGCAGTTCTTC.

The rearrangement joins TRBV3-1 (or the pseudogene TRBV3-2) to TRBJ1-4; unclear D gene. The CDR3 spans 16 residues. Germline V gene data show CDR1 as LGHDT and CDR2 as YNNKEL (reference sequence). Trimming pared 1 base from V and 7 bases from J, leaving 16 bases between. CDR3 coding DNA: TGTGCCAGCAGCCAAGGATGGGGTAAGCGGAGTGAAAAACTGTTTTTT. Its translation: CASSQGWGKRSEKLFF.

The chain couples TRBV9 to TRBJ2-7, with D perhaps matching TRBD2 (6 bases). Trimming left V 0 bases short and J 10 bases short, with 14 bases between. This CDR3 region has 13 residues. Germline-derived CDR1 and CDR2 are SGDLS and YYNGEE. The CDR3 DNA sequence: TGTGCCAGCAGCGTAGCTGGGGGACTTTTCCAGTACTTC. This translates into CASSVAGGLFQYF.

This sequence joins TRBV3-1 (or the pseudogene TRBV3-2) and TRBJ2-2; TRBD1 might be the D (6 bases). V dropped 3 bases and J dropped 1 base, with 18 bases sitting between them. This CDR3 is 18 amino acids long. The germline V gene has CDR1 LGHDT and CDR2 YNNKEL (reference sequence). The CDR3 here is CASSQTFGQGKNTGELFF. CDR3 bases: TGTGCCAGCAGCCAGACCTTCGGGCAGGGGAAGAACACCGGGGAGCTGTTTTTT.

The J gene is TRBJ2-1, the V gene TRBV12-3 or TRBV12-4; no firm D call. Trimming stripped 3 bases from V and 3 bases from J, with 6 bases between. This CDR3 region has 13 residues. CDR3 in DNA: TGTGCCAGCAGTTTCACCGGCTACAATGAGCAGTTCTTC. Translated: CASSFTGYNEQFF.

The chain uses TRBV28 and TRBJ1-4; TRBD1 matches 7 bases. CDR1 and CDR2 (germline): MDHEN, SYDVKM. The CDR3 is 13 amino acids. Trimming at V came to 10 bases and at J to 6 bases, leaving 8 bases not matched to a gene. The CDR3 sequence: CATLTGPHEKLFF. The DNA for the CDR3 is TGTGCCACCCTGACAGGGCCACATGAAAAACTGTTTTTT.

J is TRBJ2-3 and V is TRBV15; 10 bases fit TRBD2. The ends lost 1 base at V and 2 bases at J; junction bases unmatched: 9. The germline V gene encodes CDR1 LNHNV and CDR2 YYDKDF (reference sequence). This CDR3 region has 18 residues. CDR3 sequence: CATSRVPQRGGLTDTQYF. DNA for the CDR3: TGTGCCACCAGCAGAGTCCCCCAGCGGGGGGGCCTCACAGATACGCAGTATTTT.

The chain recombines TRBV20-1 with TRBJ2-5, with 8 bases identical to TRBD2. The CDR3 loop spans 14 amino acids. With V trimmed by 3 bases and J by 0 bases, 3 bases remained unmatched. CDR1 DFQATT and CDR2 SNEGSKA come from the germline V gene (reference sequence). CDR3 sequence: CSASASGYQETQYF. The CDR3 coding sequence is TGCAGTGCTAGTGCTAGCGGGTACCAAGAGACCCAGTACTTC.

This sequence joins TRBV10-3 and TRBJ2-1; TRBD2 aligns across 8 bases. CDR3 length equals 16 residues. V lost 3 bases, J lost 7 bases, and 11 bases stayed unmatched. Germline lookup yields CDR1 ENHRY and CDR2 SYGVKD. This chain's CDR3 is CAISERPGLGSNEQFF. CDR3 bases: TGTGCCATCAGTGAAAGACCGGGACTAGGAAGTAATGAGCAGTTCTTC.

Regarding this clone: A read error may account for a junction end that differs from germline. The gene calls are TRBV28 and TRBJ1-1; D gene uncertain. This CDR3 region has 12 residues. Per germline, CDR1 MDHEN and CDR2 SYDVKM. CDR3 residues: CASSLLNIEAFF. The DNA of the CDR3 is TGTGCCAGCAGTTTACTTAACATTGAAGCTTTCTTT.

The J gene is TRBJ1-4, the V gene TRBV28, with D uncertain. This CDR3 has 13 amino acids. The V end lost 10 bases, the J end lost 8 bases, and 17 bases lay between the germline ends. CDR1 and CDR2 from the germline V gene are MDHEN and SYDVKM. The CDR3 reads CATAGSAGEKLFF. The CDR3, as DNA: TGTGCCACGGCGGGGAGCGCCGGGGAAAAACTGTTTTTT.

This sequence joins TRBV13 and TRBJ2-2, with 12 positions matching TRBD2. With V trimmed by 5 bases and J by 6 bases, 4 bases remained unmatched. Germline-derived CDR1 and CDR2 are PRHDT and FYEKMQ (reference sequence). The CDR3 runs 15 residues. Here the CDR3 reads CASSGWTSGAGELFF. The CDR3 bases are TGTGCCAGCAGCGGTTGGACTAGCGGGGCCGGGGAGCTGTTTTTT.